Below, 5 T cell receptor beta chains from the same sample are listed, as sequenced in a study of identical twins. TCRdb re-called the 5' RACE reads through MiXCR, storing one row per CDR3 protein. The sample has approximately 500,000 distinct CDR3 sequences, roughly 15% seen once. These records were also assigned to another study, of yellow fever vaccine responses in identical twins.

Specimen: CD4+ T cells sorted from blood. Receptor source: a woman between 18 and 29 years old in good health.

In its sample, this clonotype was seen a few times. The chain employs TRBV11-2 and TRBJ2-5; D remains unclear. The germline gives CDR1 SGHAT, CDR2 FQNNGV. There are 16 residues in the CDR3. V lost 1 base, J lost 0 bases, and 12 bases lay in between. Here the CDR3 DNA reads TGTGCCAGCAGCTTAGGGACGACCTCATACCAAGAGACCCAGTACTTC. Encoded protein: CASSLGTTSYQETQYF. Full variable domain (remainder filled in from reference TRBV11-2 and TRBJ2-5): EAGVAQSPRYKIIEKRQSVAFWCNPISGHATLYWYQQILGQGPKLLIQFQNNGVVDDSQLPKDRFSAERLKGVDSTLKIQPAKLEDSAVYLCASSLGTTSYQETQYFGPGTRLLVL.

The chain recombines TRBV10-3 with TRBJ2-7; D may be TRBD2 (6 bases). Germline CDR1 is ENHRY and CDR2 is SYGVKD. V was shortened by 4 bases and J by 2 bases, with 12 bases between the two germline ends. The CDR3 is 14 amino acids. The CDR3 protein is CAISADGGTYEQYV. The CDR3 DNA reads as TGTGCCATCAGTGCCGACGGGGGAACCTACGAGCAGTACGTC.

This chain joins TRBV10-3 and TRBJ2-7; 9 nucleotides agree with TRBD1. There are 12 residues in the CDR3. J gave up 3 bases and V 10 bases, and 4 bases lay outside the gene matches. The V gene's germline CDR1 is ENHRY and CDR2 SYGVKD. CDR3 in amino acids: CATRDRVYEQYV. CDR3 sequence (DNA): TGTGCCACCAGGGACAGGGTCTACGAGCAGTACGTC.

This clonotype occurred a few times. The CDR3 is CASSFLLAGQETQYF. CDR3 nucleotides: TGCGCCAGCAGCTTCTTACTAGCGGGCCAAGAGACCCAGTACTTC. The V call is TRBV5-1, the J call TRBJ2-5; 9 bases are a match to TRBD2. Germline loops: CDR1 SGHRS, CDR2 YFSETQ. V was pared by 2 bases and J by 1 base, with 3 bases of the junction left unmatched. This CDR3 is built from 15 residues.

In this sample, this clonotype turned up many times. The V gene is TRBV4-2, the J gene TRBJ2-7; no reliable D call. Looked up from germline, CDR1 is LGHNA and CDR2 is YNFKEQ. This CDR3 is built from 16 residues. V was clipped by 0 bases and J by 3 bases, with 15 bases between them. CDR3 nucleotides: TGTGCCAGCAGCCAAGAGATAGGGATTACCGTCTACGAGCAGTACTTC. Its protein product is CASSQEIGITVYEQYF.